Sequencing of this TCR beta chain was carried out in a study of control samples from healthy donors and cancer patients. Data came from immunoSEQ multiplex PCR; TCRdb stores just in-frame clones and leaves some out. The sample includes 35,000 to 50,000 clones, around 87% of them seen just once. CDR1 and CDR2 (germline): LNHDA, SQIVND (reference sequence). The V gene lost 3 bases and the J gene lost 4 bases, with 15 bases spanning the gap. The CDR3 extends over 15 amino acids. The specimen was PBMCs. This TCR was recovered from a woman in her sixties or seventies with lung cancer. This chain joins TRBV19 and TRBJ1-2; D is unclear. The DNA for the CDR3 is TGTGCCAGTAGTATCACCGGGGAGAATGGCTATGGCTACACCTTC. Translated: CASSITGENGYGYTF.